This T cell receptor beta chain was sequenced for a study of glioma-infiltrating T cells. Findings and caveats of the study: CDR3 overlap between tissue and blood was very small. Above-expected tissue-blood divergence occurred in all gliomas, most in low-grade ones.

To note about this clonotype: Its matching antigen is unknown. A much larger clonotype is one base distant, so this may be a read error.

The iRepertoire nested amplicon-rescue multiplex PCR amplified TCR alpha and beta CDR3s from RNA. Tissue mRNA or PBMC total RNA, about 95-450 ng, went into one-step reverse transcription and amplification. TCRdb reprocessed the multiplex PCR reads via MiXCR and lists one record per CDR3 protein. The sample includes some 190,000 distinct CDR3 sequences, about 31% of them seen just once. Trimming removed 3 bases from V and 4 bases from J; junction bases left unmatched: 6. The germline V gene encodes CDR1 MNHEY and CDR2 SMNVEV (reference sequence). This CDR3 is built from 14 residues. The V call is TRBV27, the J call TRBJ2-7; 7 nucleotides match TRBD1. This receptor was taken from a human donor with low-grade glioma or glioblastoma, undergoing nonglioma brain surgery, or in good health (not recorded which). Sequenced material: glioma tissue, nonneoplastic brain tissue, or PBMCs (not recorded which). The CDR3 region is CASSFSTGKYEQYF. CDR3 DNA: TGTGCCAGCAGTTTTTCGACAGGGAAGTACGAGCAGTACTTC.